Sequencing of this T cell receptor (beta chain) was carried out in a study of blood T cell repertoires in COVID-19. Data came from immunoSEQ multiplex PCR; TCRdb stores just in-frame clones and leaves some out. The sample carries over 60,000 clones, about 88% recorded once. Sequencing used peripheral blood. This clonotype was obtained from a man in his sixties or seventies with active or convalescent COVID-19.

CDR3 coding DNA: TGTGCCAGCAGCTTACAGGGTACAGATACGCAGTATTTT. Amino acid sequence: CASSLQGTDTQYF. The rearrangement joins TRBV7-9 to TRBJ2-3; tentative D call: TRBD1 (5 bases). V shed 2 bases and J shed 3 bases, with 6 bases lying between them. This CDR3 is 13 amino acids long. The germline V gene has CDR1 SEHNR and CDR2 FQNEAQ (reference sequence).